This TCR beta chain was sequenced in a study of long-term antiretroviral therapy in people with HIV. The germline gives CDR1 MNHNS, CDR2 SASEGT. V lost 4 bases and J 2 bases, leaving 12 bases between the germline ends. The CDR3 is 14 amino acids. Survey-level resolution applied to immunoSEQ assay v3.0. Sequencing was performed with immunoSEQ multiplex PCR; in TCRdb, only in-frame clones are kept and a portion is missing. The data hold about 39,000 clones, with 85% observed a single time. This TCR was recovered from a woman in her forties or fifties with HIV. The V call is TRBV6-1, the J call TRBJ2-7, with D perhaps given as TRBD1 or TRBD2 (5 bases each). The specimen was unsorted PBMCs, collected 3.1 years after starting antiretroviral therapy. The CDR3 is CASSVGTATYEQYF. CDR3 DNA: TGTGCCAGCAGTGTGGGGACGGCCACCTACGAGCAGTACTTC.